This T cell receptor (beta chain) is drawn from a study of shared clonotypes between healthy human individuals. This CDR3 comprises 17 residues. V lost 5 bases to trimming and J lost 3 bases; unmatched junction nucleotides: 11. Germline CDR1 is SGHTA and CDR2 is FQGNSA. The assay was run at deep level. Sequencing used immunoSEQ multiplex PCR; TCRdb keeps in-frame clones, though not all of them. Of 2,500,000 or so clones listed, approximately 90% are singletons. This chain joins TRBV7-2 and TRBJ2-3; 10 bases align to TRBD1. This TCR derives from a young man in good health. Some clones in this sample may be carry-over from other donors' samples. The source material was naive CD4+ T cells from PBMCs. Sample subset: CD45RA+ positively selected. CDR3 in DNA: TGTGCCAGCAGCCTTCGGGCGGGACAGGGGAGGACAGATACGCAGTATTTT. It codes for CASSLRAGQGRTDTQYF.